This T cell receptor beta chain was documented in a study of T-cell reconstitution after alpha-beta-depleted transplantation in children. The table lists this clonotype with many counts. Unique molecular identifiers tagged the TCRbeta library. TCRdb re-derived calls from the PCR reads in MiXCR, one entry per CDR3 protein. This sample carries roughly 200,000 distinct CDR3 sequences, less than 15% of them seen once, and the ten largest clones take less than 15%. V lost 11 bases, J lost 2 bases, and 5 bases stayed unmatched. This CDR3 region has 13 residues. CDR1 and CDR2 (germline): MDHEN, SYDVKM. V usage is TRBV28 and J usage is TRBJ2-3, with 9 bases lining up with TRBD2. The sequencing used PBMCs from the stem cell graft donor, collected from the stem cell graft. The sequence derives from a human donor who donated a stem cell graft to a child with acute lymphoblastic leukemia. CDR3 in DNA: TGTGCCGTCGCGGGAGGGGCCACAGATACGCAGTATTTT. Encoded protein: CAVAGGATDTQYF.